The 24 T cell receptor beta chains presented below share a single source sample, sequenced in a study of T cell repertoires in ileal Crohn's disease. Assay used: immunoSEQ multiplex PCR; TCRdb lists only in-frame clones, some missing. The sample records 13,000 to 15,000 clones, approximately 80% being singletons. Material: ileal tissue. The receptors come from an adult with Crohn's disease.

This clone was detected only a few times. J is TRBJ2-7 and V is TRBV7-3; D may be TRBD2 (6 bases). V was shortened by 1 base and J by 6 bases, with 10 bases between the two germline ends. CDR1 is SGHTA and CDR2 is FQGTGA in the germline V gene. The CDR3 is 13 residues long. CDR3 nucleotides: TGTGCCAGCAGCTTAAACGGGGGACCCGAGCAGTACTTC. It translates to CASSLNGGPEQYF.

CDR3 region: CAWTSGGSDTQYF. Here the CDR3 DNA reads TGTGCCTGGACTAGCGGGGGCTCAGATACGCAGTATTTT. This chain connects TRBV30 to TRBJ2-3; the match to TRBD2 covers 10 bases. CDR3 length equals 13 residues. CDR1 and CDR2 (germline): GTSNPN, SVGIG (reference sequence). The ends lost 4 bases at V and 4 bases at J; junction bases unmatched: 2.

V and J are TRBV25-1 and TRBJ1-4; D is uncertain. CDR1 MGHDK and CDR2 SYGVNS come from the germline V gene. With 5 bases removed from V and 5 bases from J, the gap between germline ends came to 9 bases. CDR3 length equals 13 residues. The CDR3 spells CASSPTGNEKLFF. For the CDR3, the DNA is TGTGCCAGCAGTCCCACGGGGAATGAAAAACTGTTTTTT.

The J gene is TRBJ2-3, the V gene TRBV29-1; TRBD2 matches 9 bases. The CDR3 has 15 residues. The germline gives CDR1 SQVTM, CDR2 ANQGSEA. Trimming at V came to 7 bases and at J to 4 bases, leaving 12 bases not matched to a gene. This CDR3 is CSALTPTSGPDTQYF. CDR3 sequence (DNA): TGCAGCGCGTTGACCCCCACTAGCGGGCCAGATACGCAGTATTTT.

This clone was seen more than once but under ten times. The rearrangement joins TRBV29-1 to TRBJ1-3; 9 positions match TRBD1. The length of the CDR3 is 13 residues. The junction had 2 bases not matched to a gene; V was cut back by 6 bases and J by 2 bases. Germline CDR1 is SQVTM and CDR2 is ANQGSEA. CDR3 DNA sequence: TGCAGCGTCCGACAGGGGGCTGGAAACACCATATATTTT. Translating it yields CSVRQGAGNTIYF. The complete variable domain, with remaining parts taken from reference TRBV29-1 and TRBJ1-3, reads SAVISQKPSRDICQRGTSLTIQCQVDSQVTMMFWYRQQPGQSLTLIATANQGSEATYESGFVIDKFPISRPNLTFSTLTVSNMSPEDSSIYLCSVRQGAGNTIYFGEGSWLTVV.

The J gene is TRBJ1-1, the V gene TRBV7-3; D is uncertain. The germline CDR1 and CDR2 sequences are SGHTA and FQGTGA. The CDR3 loop spans 12 amino acids. The V end lost 2 bases, the J end lost 7 bases, and 8 bases lay between the germline ends. The CDR3 spells CASSLQAREAFF. The CDR3 nucleotides read TGTGCCAGCAGCTTACAAGCGCGTGAAGCTTTCTTT.

This clone was observed a single time. The CDR3 is CASSQEGPGGAGVEQYF. CDR3 DNA sequence: TGTGCCAGCAGCCAAGAAGGTCCGGGGGGCGCGGGAGTGGAGCAGTACTTC. The chain carries TRBV4-2 and TRBJ2-7; possibly TRBD2 for D (7 bases). The CDR3 has 17 amino acids. CDR1 LGHNA and CDR2 YNFKEQ come from the germline V gene. V lost 0 bases to trimming and J lost 7 bases, with 22 bases between them.

The chain couples TRBV6-5 to TRBJ1-3; the D gene is possibly TRBD1 (6 bases). Looked up from germline, CDR1 is MNHEY and CDR2 is SVGAGI. Trimming pared 2 bases from V and 1 base from J, leaving 9 bases between. This CDR3 has 15 amino acids. The CDR3 nucleotides read TGTGCCAGCAGTTACGAGGGGGAGTCTGGAAACACCATATATTTT. Protein: CASSYEGESGNTIYF.

The V and J genes are TRBV18 and TRBJ1-1, with 7 bases aligning to TRBD1. With V trimmed by 1 base and J by 1 base, 0 bases remained unmatched. The CDR3 loop spans 14 amino acids. CDR1 is KGHSH, CDR2 LQKENI, per germline. The CDR3 loop reads CASSPQGANTEAFF. CDR3 sequence (DNA): TGTGCCAGCTCACCACAGGGGGCGAACACTGAAGCTTTCTTT.

The V and J genes are TRBV6-6 and TRBJ2-5, with a tentative D call TRBD1 (5 bases). The germline V gene has CDR1 MNHNY and CDR2 SVGAGI (reference sequence). The ends were cut back, 10 bases at V and 1 base at J, with 13 bases in the middle. This CDR3 comprises 13 residues. The CDR3 DNA reads as TGTGCCACCGCTAGGGGTGGCCAAGAGACCCAGTACTTC. Protein: CATARGGQETQYF.

The rearrangement uses TRBV18 and TRBJ2-7; unclear D gene. There are 14 residues in the CDR3. The ends were cut back, 4 bases at V and 5 bases at J, with 15 bases in the middle. Germline V gene data show CDR1 as KGHSH and CDR2 as LQKENI. The CDR3 DNA reads TGTGCCAGCTCACTCGGTCAGGCTCCCCACGAGCAGTACTTC. Its translation: CASSLGQAPHEQYF.

The chain has TRBV28 and TRBJ2-7, with TRBD1 matching 7 bases. The CDR3 consists of 16 residues. V trimming: 5 bases; J trimming: 5 bases; junction bases outside the gene matches: 15. CDR1 MDHEN and CDR2 SYDVKM come from the germline V gene. CDR3 region: CASSRPQGVGRNEQYF. The CDR3 DNA reads as TGTGCCAGCAGTCGTCCCCAGGGGGTGGGTCGGAACGAGCAGTACTTC.

The chain links TRBV27 to TRBJ2-1; 8 positions match TRBD2. Germline V lookup: CDR1 MNHEY, CDR2 SMNVEV (reference sequence). V shed 3 bases, J shed 2 bases, and the junction held 9 bases outside the gene matches. The CDR3 contains 17 residues. Here the CDR3 DNA reads TGTGCCAGCAGTTTGGGCCGACTAGCGCCTCCCTACAATGAGCAGTTCTTC. Translating gives CASSLGRLAPPYNEQFF.

The chain recombines TRBV5-1 with TRBJ2-7; 9 positions match TRBD1. Trimming removed 3 bases from V and 9 bases from J; junction bases left unmatched: 10. Germline V CDR1 and CDR2: SGHRS, YFSETQ. The CDR3 contains 14 residues. This CDR3 reads CASSSWDREHRQYF. Here the CDR3 DNA reads TGCGCCAGCAGCTCCTGGGACAGGGAGCACCGGCAGTACTTC.

The V gene is TRBV9, the J gene TRBJ2-2; 14 nucleotides agree with TRBD2. V dropped 4 bases and J dropped 7; count of bases not matched to a gene: 6. The CDR3 covers 16 residues. CDR1 is SGDLS, CDR2 YYNGEE, per germline. The CDR3 loop is CASSPRTSGGYGELFF. The CDR3 nucleotides read TGTGCCAGCAGCCCGCGGACTAGCGGGGGGTACGGGGAGCTGTTTTTT.

This rearrangement joins TRBV6-1 to TRBJ2-7; maybe TRBD1 (5 bases). This CDR3 spans 15 amino acids. The germline V and J ends were trimmed by 4 bases and 0 bases, with 13 bases remaining between them. Germline V CDR1 and CDR2: MNHNS, SASEGT. CDR3 residues: CASSVEVDNSYEQYF. CDR3 bases: TGTGCCAGCAGTGTCGAAGTGGACAACTCCTACGAGCAGTACTTC.

The chain joins TRBV7-9 to TRBJ1-2, with D uncertain. This CDR3 is 11 amino acids long. V gave up 5 bases and J gave up 2 bases, with 3 bases separating them. The germline CDR1 and CDR2 sequences are SEHNR and FQNEAQ (reference sequence). The CDR3 is CASSQNYGYTF. In DNA, the CDR3 is TGTGCCAGCAGCCAAAACTATGGCTACACCTTC.

CDR3: CASSDSRQGTNYGYTF. Written as DNA, the CDR3 is TGTGCCAGCAGTGACTCGCGACAGGGGACTAACTATGGCTACACCTTC. V usage is TRBV6-4 and J usage is TRBJ1-2; 8 bases agree with TRBD1. Unmatched junction bases numbered 3, after V lost 0 bases and J lost 0 bases. The length of the CDR3 is 16 residues. CDR1 and CDR2 (germline): MRHNA, SNTAGT.

The chain has TRBV7-9 and TRBJ1-5; no firm D call. CDR3 length: 16 residues. V shed 5 bases and J shed 4 bases, with 18 bases lying between them. CDR1 and CDR2 from the germline V gene are SEHNR and FQNEAQ (reference sequence). The CDR3, as DNA: TGTGCCAGCAGCCCAGAGTCCGGGGTACGAAATCAGCCCCAGCATTTT. It yields the protein CASSPESGVRNQPQHF.

The V and J genes are TRBV12-5 and TRBJ1-1, with D perhaps TRBD1 (5 bases). Germline V gives CDR1 LGHNT, CDR2 FRNRAP. This CDR3 contains 18 residues. The germline V and J ends were trimmed by 3 bases and 0 bases, with 20 bases remaining between them. The CDR3 spells CASGFPPGHPLMNTEAFF. The CDR3 nucleotides are TGTGCTAGTGGTTTCCCACCCGGACATCCCTTAATGAACACTGAAGCTTTCTTT.

CDR3 sequence: CASSETGRGYTF. The CDR3 region has the DNA TGTGCCAGCAGTGAGACAGGGAGAGGCTACACCTTC. This chain connects TRBV2 to TRBJ1-2; 7 nucleotides align to TRBD1. This CDR3 has 12 residues. The germline CDR1 and CDR2 sequences are SNHLY and FYNNEI. V lost 3 bases, J lost 8 bases, and 3 bases stayed unmatched.

The chain uses TRBV5-4 and TRBJ2-5; possibly TRBD2 for D (6 bases). V lost 4 bases, J lost 2 bases, and 12 bases lay in between. The CDR3 loop spans 14 amino acids. CDR1 and CDR2 from the germline V gene are SGHNT and YYREEE (reference sequence). The CDR3 DNA sequence: TGTGCCAGCAGCCCCACCGGGACTCAAGAGACCCAGTACTTC. Its translation: CASSPTGTQETQYF.

The CDR3 nucleotides are TGCAGCGTTGAGGGGCAGTTGAACACTGAAGCTTTCTTT. It specifies CSVEGQLNTEAFF. The V and J genes are TRBV29-1 and TRBJ1-1; a weak D match, TRBD1 (5 bases). The CDR3 contains 13 residues. Germline CDR1 and CDR2: SQVTM and ANQGSEA. V dropped 3 bases and J dropped 0 bases, with 8 bases sitting between them.

In its sample, this clone was seen a few times. This chain joins TRBV14 and TRBJ2-2; tentative D call: TRBD1 (5 bases). Trimming shortened V by 1 base and J by 4 bases, and 10 bases separated the two germline ends. There are 15 residues in the CDR3. The V gene's germline CDR1 is SGHDN and CDR2 FVKESK. The CDR3 nucleotides are TGTGCCAGCAGCCAAGTCAGGGTGGGCACCGGGGAGCTGTTTTTT. It specifies CASSQVRVGTGELFF.